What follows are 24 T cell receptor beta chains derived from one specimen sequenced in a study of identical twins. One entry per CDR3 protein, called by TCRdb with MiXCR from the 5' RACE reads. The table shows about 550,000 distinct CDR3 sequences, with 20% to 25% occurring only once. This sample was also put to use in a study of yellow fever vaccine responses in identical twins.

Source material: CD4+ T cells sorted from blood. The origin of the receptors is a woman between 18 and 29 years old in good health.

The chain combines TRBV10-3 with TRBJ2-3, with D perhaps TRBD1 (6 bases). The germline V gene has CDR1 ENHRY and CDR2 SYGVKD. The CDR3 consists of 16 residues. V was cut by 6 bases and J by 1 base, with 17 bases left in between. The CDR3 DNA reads TGTGCCATCAGCGCCTCAGGGGAAAGAGGCACAGATACGCAGTATTTT. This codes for CAISASGERGTDTQYF.

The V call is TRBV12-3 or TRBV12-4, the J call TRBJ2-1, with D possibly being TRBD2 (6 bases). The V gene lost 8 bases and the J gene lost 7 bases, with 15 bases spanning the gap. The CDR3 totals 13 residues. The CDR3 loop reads CASRGWSDNEQFF. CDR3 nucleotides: TGTGCCAGCCGGGGGTGGAGTGATAATGAGCAGTTCTTC.

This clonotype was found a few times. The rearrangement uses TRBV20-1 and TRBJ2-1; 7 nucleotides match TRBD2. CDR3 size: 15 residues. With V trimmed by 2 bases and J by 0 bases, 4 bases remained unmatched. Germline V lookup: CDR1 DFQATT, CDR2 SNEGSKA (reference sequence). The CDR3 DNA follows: TGCAGTGCTAGACTCGGCGGGAGCTCCTACAATGAGCAGTTCTTC. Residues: CSARLGGSSYNEQFF.

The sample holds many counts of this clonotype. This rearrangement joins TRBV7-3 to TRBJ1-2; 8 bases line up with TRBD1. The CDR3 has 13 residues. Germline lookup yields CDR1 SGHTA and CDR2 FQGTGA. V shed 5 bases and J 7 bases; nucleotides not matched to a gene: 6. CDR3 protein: CASSQTGDGGYTF. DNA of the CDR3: TGTGCCAGCAGCCAGACAGGGGACGGTGGCTACACCTTC.

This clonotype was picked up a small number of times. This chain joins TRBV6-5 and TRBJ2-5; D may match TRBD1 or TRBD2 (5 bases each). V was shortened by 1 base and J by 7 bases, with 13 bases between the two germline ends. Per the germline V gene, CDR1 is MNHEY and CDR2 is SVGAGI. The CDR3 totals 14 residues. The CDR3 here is CASSYLGPTGTQYF. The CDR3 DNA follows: TGTGCCAGCAGTTACTTGGGACCCACGGGGACCCAGTACTTC.

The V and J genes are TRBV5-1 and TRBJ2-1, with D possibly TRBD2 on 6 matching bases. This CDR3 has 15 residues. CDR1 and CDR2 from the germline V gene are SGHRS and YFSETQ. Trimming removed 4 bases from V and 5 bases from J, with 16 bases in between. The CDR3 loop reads CASSPGLPTDNEQFF. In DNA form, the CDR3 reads TGCGCCAGCAGCCCGGGACTCCCAACCGACAATGAGCAGTTCTTC.

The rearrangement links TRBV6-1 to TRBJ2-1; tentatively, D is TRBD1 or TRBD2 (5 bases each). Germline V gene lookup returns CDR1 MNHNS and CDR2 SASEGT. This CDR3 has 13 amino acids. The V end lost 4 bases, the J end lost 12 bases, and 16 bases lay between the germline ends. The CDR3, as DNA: TGTGCCAGCAGTGGCCGGGACGCCGACCGGCAGTTCTTC. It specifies CASSGRDADRQFF.

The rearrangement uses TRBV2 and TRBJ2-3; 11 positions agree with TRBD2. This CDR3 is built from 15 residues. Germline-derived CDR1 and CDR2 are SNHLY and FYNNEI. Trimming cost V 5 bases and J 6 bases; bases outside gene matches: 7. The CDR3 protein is CASSSKLAGDDTQYF. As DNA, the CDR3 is TGTGCCAGCAGTTCTAAACTAGCGGGAGATGATACGCAGTATTTT.

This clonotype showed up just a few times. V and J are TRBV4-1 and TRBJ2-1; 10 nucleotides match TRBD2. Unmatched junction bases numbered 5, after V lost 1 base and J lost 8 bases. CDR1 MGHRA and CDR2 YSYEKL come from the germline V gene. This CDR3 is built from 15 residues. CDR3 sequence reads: CASSQVGLAVDEQFF. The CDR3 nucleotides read TGCGCCAGCAGCCAAGTCGGACTAGCGGTCGATGAGCAGTTCTTC.

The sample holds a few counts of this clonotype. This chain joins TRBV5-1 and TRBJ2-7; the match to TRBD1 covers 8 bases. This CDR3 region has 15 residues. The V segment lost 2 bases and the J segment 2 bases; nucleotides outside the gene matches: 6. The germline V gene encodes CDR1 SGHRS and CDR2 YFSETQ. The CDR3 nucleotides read TGCGCCAGCAGCTTCAGGGGACAGGAAACCTACGAGCAGTACTTC. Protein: CASSFRGQETYEQYF.

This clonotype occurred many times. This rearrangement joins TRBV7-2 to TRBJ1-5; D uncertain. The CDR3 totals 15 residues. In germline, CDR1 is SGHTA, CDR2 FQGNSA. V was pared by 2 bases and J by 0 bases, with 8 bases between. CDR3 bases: TGTGCCAGCAGCTTATGGGGTAATAGCAATCAGCCCCAGCATTTT. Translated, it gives CASSLWGNSNQPQHF.

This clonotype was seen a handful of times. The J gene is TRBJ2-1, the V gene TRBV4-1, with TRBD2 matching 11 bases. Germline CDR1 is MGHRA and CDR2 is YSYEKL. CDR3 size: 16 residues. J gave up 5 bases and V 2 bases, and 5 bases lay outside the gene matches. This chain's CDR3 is CASSQIAGGPNNEQFF. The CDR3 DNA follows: TGCGCCAGCAGCCAAATAGCGGGAGGGCCTAACAATGAGCAGTTCTTC.

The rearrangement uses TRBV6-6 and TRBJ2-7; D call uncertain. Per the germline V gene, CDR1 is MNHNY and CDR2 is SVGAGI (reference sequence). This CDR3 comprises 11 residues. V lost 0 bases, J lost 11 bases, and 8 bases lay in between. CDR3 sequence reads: CASSYSGDKYF. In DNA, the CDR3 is TGTGCCAGCAGTTACTCGGGTGACAAGTACTTC.

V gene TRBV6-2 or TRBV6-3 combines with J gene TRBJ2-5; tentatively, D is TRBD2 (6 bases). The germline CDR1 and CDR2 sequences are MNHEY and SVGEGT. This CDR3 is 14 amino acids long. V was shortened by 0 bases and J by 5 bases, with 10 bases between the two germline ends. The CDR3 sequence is CASSYSGTWETQYF. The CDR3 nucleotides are TGTGCCAGCAGTTACTCTGGGACTTGGGAGACCCAGTACTTC.

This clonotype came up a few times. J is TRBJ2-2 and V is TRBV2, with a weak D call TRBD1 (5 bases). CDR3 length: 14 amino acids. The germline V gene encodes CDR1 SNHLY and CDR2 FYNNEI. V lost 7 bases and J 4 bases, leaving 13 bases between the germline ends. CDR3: CASTDQGSTGELFF. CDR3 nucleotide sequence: TGTGCCAGCACTGATCAGGGTTCCACCGGGGAGCTGTTTTTT. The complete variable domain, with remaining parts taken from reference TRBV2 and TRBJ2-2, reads EPEVTQTPSHQVTQMGQEVILRCVPISNHLYFYWYRQILGQKVEFLVSFYNNEISEKSEIFDDQFSVERPDGSNFTLKIRSTKLEDSAMYFCASTDQGSTGELFFGEGSRLTVL.

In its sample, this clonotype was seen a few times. The CDR3 reads CASSESTVNSYEQYF. The DNA of the CDR3 is TGTGCCAGCAGTGAATCAACGGTTAACTCCTACGAGCAGTACTTC. This sequence joins TRBV2 and TRBJ2-7, with D hard to call. Between the trimmed V and J ends, which lost 2 bases and 0 bases, there was a span of 11 bases. The CDR3 length is 15 residues. Germline lookup yields CDR1 SNHLY and CDR2 FYNNEI. The complete variable domain, with remaining parts taken from reference TRBV2 and TRBJ2-7, reads EPEVTQTPSHQVTQMGQEVILRCVPISNHLYFYWYRQILGQKVEFLVSFYNNEISEKSEIFDDQFSVERPDGSNFTLKIRSTKLEDSAMYFCASSESTVNSYEQYFGPGTRLTVT.

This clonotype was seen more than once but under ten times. The CDR3 loop reads CASSATLLLFF. The CDR3 nucleotides are TGTGCCAGCAGTGCGACCCTTCTCTTGTTCTTC. The genes are TRBV28 and TRBJ2-1, with D unresolved. This CDR3 is 11 amino acids long. Between the trimmed V and J ends, which lost 5 bases and 15 bases, there was a span of 14 bases. Germline V gene sequence: CDR1 MDHEN, CDR2 SYDVKM.

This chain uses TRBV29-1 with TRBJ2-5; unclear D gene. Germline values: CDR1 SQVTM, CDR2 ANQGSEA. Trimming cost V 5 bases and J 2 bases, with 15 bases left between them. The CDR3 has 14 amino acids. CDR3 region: CSVKQTPKQETQYF. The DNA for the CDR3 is TGCAGCGTTAAACAGACCCCTAAGCAAGAGACCCAGTACTTC. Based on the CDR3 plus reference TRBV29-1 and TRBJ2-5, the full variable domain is SAVISQKPSRDICQRGTSLTIQCQVDSQVTMMFWYRQQPGQSLTLIATANQGSEATYESGFVIDKFPISRPNLTFSTLTVSNMSPEDSSIYLCSVKQTPKQETQYFGPGTRLLVL.

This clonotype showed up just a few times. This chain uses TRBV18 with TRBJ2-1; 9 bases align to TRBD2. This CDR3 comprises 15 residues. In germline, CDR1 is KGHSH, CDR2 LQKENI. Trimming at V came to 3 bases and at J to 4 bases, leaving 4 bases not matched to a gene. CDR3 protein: CASSPGGGDYNEQFF. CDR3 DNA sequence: TGTGCCAGCTCACCTGGCGGGGGGGATTACAATGAGCAGTTCTTC.

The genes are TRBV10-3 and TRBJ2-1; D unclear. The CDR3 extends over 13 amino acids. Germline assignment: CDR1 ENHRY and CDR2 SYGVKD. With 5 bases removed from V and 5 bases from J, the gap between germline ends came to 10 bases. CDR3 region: CAISFGPDNEQFF. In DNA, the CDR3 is TGTGCCATCAGTTTTGGGCCGGACAATGAGCAGTTCTTC.

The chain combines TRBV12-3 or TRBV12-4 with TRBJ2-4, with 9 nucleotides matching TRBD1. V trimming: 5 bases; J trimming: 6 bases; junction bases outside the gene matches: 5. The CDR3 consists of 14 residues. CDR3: CASSRDRVGNIQYF. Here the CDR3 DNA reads TGTGCCAGCAGTAGGGACAGGGTGGGAAACATTCAGTACTTC.

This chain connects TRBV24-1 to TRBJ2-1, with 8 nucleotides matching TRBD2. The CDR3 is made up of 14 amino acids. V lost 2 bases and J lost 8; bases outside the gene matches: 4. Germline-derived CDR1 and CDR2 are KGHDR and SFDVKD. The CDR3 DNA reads TGTGCCACCAGTGATTCGGGGGGGGCCGATGAGCAGTTCTTC. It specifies CATSDSGGADEQFF.

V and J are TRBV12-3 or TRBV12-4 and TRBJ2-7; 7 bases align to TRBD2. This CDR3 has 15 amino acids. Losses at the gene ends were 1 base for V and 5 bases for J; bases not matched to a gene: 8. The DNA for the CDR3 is TGTGCCAGCAGTTTAGTCCCGCGGGAGCTCGACGAGCAGTACTTC. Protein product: CASSLVPRELDEQYF.

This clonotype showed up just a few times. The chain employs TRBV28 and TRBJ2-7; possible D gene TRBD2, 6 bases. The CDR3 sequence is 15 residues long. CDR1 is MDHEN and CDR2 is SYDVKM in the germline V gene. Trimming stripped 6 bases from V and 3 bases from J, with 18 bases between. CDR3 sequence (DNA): TGTGCCAGCAGAACGTTCTCGGACTACCGCTACGAGCAGTACTTC. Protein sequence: CASRTFSDYRYEQYF.